Sequencing of this T cell receptor beta chain was carried out in a study of OX40 agonist ivuxolimab in advanced cancers. Study summary: The patients got ivuxolimab, which is an agonistic anti-OX40 (CD134) antibody. Broader study findings: The 0.1-3.0 mg/kg partial responders had among the lowest clonal expansion. Part of the nonresponder group also had normalized T-cell clonal expansion that was low.

With 5 bases clipped from V and 5 bases from J, the junction kept 6 bases outside the gene matches. This CDR3 has 14 amino acids. Looked up from germline, CDR1 is SQVTM and CDR2 is ANQGSEA. Libraries were prepared by immunoSEQ multiplex PCR; TCRdb keeps only in-frame clonotypes and omits some of them. This table has tens of thousands of clones, approximately 86% appearing once. A word on this clone: Antigen unknown.

The chain couples TRBV29-1 to TRBJ2-1; the match to TRBD1 covers 10 bases. The sequence came from an adult with an advanced solid tumor such as melanoma, head and neck, liver or kidney cancer. Sequencing used CD4+ or CD8+ T cells sorted from blood, obtained in a trial of the OX40 agonist ivuxolimab. CDR3 in amino acids: CSVPGQGSDNEQFF. In DNA form, the CDR3 reads TGCAGCGTTCCGGGACAGGGGAGCGACAATGAGCAGTTCTTC.